This is a list of T cell receptor beta chains from one sample in a study of shared clonotypes between healthy human individuals. TCRdb's copy holds only in-frame clones and misses some; the assay was immunoSEQ multiplex PCR. This repertoire shows millions of clones, under 95% found once; its top ten account for around 1.7%. The sample comprised naive CD8+ T cells from PBMCs. The receptors were gathered from a young man in good health. Some clones in this sample may be carry-over from other donors' samples. Each CDR3 is given with its conserved first and last residue. Each record gives: D gene, clone size, J gene, V gene, CDR3 DNA, CDR3 protein. The D gene is left open where the match is weak. The size entry is marked missing in some rows and otherwise reads once, few, many or a size class.

d_call: .; clone_size: .; j_call: TRBJ1-3; v_call: TRBV30; cdr3_nt: TGTGCCTGCATACGGGCCCGGGGTAAGAACACCATATATTTT; cdr3_aa: CACIRARGKNTIYF
d_call: TRBD1; clone_size: .; j_call: TRBJ2-1; v_call: TRBV27; cdr3_nt: TGTGCCACCGGGCCTGGGACAGGGTACAATGAGCAGTTCTTC; cdr3_aa: CATGPGTGYNEQFF
d_call: .; clone_size: .; j_call: TRBJ2-1; v_call: TRBV11-2; cdr3_nt: TGTGCCAGCAGCCGGAGATCGGGAAACAATGAGCAGTTCTTC; cdr3_aa: CASSRRSGNNEQFF
d_call: .; clone_size: .; j_call: TRBJ2-2; v_call: TRBV13; cdr3_nt: TGTGCCAGCAGCATGACCGCCGGGGGGGAGCTGTTTTTT; cdr3_aa: CASSMTAGGELFF
d_call: TRBD1; clone_size: .; j_call: TRBJ1-1; v_call: TRBV28; cdr3_nt: TGTGCCAGCAGTTTCCCACAGGGGCAGGACACTGAAGCTTTCTTT; cdr3_aa: CASSFPQGQDTEAFF
d_call: .; clone_size: once; j_call: TRBJ1-1; v_call: TRBV7-6; cdr3_nt: TGTGCCACCGATGGGGCGTTCGCTGAAGCTTTCTTT; cdr3_aa: CATDGAFAEAFF
d_call: .; clone_size: .; j_call: TRBJ2-7; v_call: TRBV19; cdr3_nt: TGTGCCAGTAGTAAAGGGACTTATGTTACCTACGAGCAGTACTTC; cdr3_aa: CASSKGTYVTYEQYF
d_call: TRBD2; clone_size: .; j_call: TRBJ2-1; v_call: TRBV11-2; cdr3_nt: TGTGCCAGCAGCACCGGGACTAGTCCCAGGAATGAGCAGTTCTTC; cdr3_aa: CASSTGTSPRNEQFF
d_call: .; clone_size: .; j_call: TRBJ1-2; v_call: TRBV7-9; cdr3_nt: TGTGCCAGCAGCTTAGGGGCTCTGGGCGGCTACACCTTC; cdr3_aa: CASSLGALGGYTF
d_call: TRBD2; clone_size: .; j_call: TRBJ2-2; v_call: TRBV19; cdr3_nt: TGTGCCAGTAGTATAGATGCGGGACTAGCGGGAAACACCGGGGAGCTGTTTTTT; cdr3_aa: CASSIDAGLAGNTGELFF
d_call: .; clone_size: .; j_call: TRBJ2-7; v_call: TRBV28; cdr3_nt: TGTGCCAGCAGCTCGGACAGCTCCTACGAGCAGTACTTC; cdr3_aa: CASSSDSSYEQYF
d_call: .; clone_size: .; j_call: TRBJ2-7; v_call: TRBV29-1; cdr3_nt: TGCAGCGTTGTGTTCCAGCCTGGGGAGCAGTACTTC; cdr3_aa: CSVVFQPGEQYF
d_call: .; clone_size: once; j_call: TRBJ2-3; v_call: TRBV19; cdr3_nt: TGTGCCAGTAGGTGGGCGGAAGGGACAGATACGCAGTATTTT; cdr3_aa: CASRWAEGTDTQYF
d_call: .; clone_size: .; j_call: TRBJ2-2; v_call: TRBV7-8; cdr3_nt: TGTGCCAGCAGCTTAGGGGACGAGCGCGCCGGGGAGCTGTTTTTT; cdr3_aa: CASSLGDERAGELFF
d_call: .; clone_size: .; j_call: TRBJ2-7; v_call: TRBV27; cdr3_nt: TGTGCCAGCAGTTTAAGACCGCCTAGCGAGCAGTACTTC; cdr3_aa: CASSLRPPSEQYF
d_call: TRBD2; clone_size: .; j_call: TRBJ2-1; v_call: TRBV9; cdr3_nt: TGTGCCAGCAGCGCGACTAGCGGATACAATGAGCAGTTCTTC; cdr3_aa: CASSATSGYNEQFF
d_call: .; clone_size: .; j_call: TRBJ1-2; v_call: TRBV15; cdr3_nt: TGTGCCACCAGCAGAGACAGGGTTGGCGTTGGCTACACCTTC; cdr3_aa: CATSRDRVGVGYTF
d_call: .; clone_size: .; j_call: TRBJ2-7; v_call: TRBV28; cdr3_nt: TGTGCCAGCAGTTTATTTCGGCGGGGTGCCTACGAGCAGTACTTC; cdr3_aa: CASSLFRRGAYEQYF
d_call: .; clone_size: .; j_call: TRBJ1-4; v_call: TRBV13; cdr3_nt: TGTGCCAGCAGCTCTGGCCCTAATGAAAAACTGTTTTTT; cdr3_aa: CASSSGPNEKLFF
d_call: .; clone_size: .; j_call: TRBJ2-7; v_call: TRBV29-1; cdr3_nt: TGCAGCGTTGCCGGGGGCGGGTACGAGCAGTACTTC; cdr3_aa: CSVAGGGYEQYF
d_call: .; clone_size: .; j_call: TRBJ1-5; v_call: TRBV5-1; cdr3_nt: TGCGCCAGCAGCTTGGGGGCCCTGAGCAATACAGGCAATCAGCCCCAGCATTTT; cdr3_aa: CASSLGALSNTGNQPQHF
d_call: .; clone_size: .; j_call: TRBJ1-1; v_call: TRBV28; cdr3_nt: TGTGCCAGCAGTTCCTACCGCATGAACACTGAAGCTTTCTTT; cdr3_aa: CASSSYRMNTEAFF
d_call: TRBD2; clone_size: .; j_call: TRBJ2-1; v_call: TRBV15; cdr3_nt: TGTGCCACCAGCAGAGATGCCCCCGGAACTAGCGGCGGGGAGCAGTTCTTC; cdr3_aa: CATSRDAPGTSGGEQFF
d_call: .; clone_size: .; j_call: TRBJ1-1; v_call: TRBV10-3; cdr3_nt: TGTGCCATCAGTGAGTCAGGGCGGCCTGAAGCTTTCTTT; cdr3_aa: CAISESGRPEAFF
d_call: .; clone_size: .; j_call: TRBJ2-7; v_call: TRBV27; cdr3_nt: TGTGCCAGCAGTGACGGGGCGGGCTTTTCCTCCTACGAGCAGTACTTC; cdr3_aa: CASSDGAGFSSYEQYF
d_call: TRBD2; clone_size: .; j_call: TRBJ2-6; v_call: TRBV19; cdr3_nt: TGTGCCAGTAGTATTCCCGGGAGGGTCGTCACTAGTACCCCCTCTGGGGCCAACGTCCTGACTTTC; cdr3_aa: CASSIPGRVVTSTPSGANVLTF
d_call: .; clone_size: .; j_call: TRBJ1-5; v_call: TRBV27; cdr3_nt: TGTGCCAGCAGTTTAGGGGGTCTCAGCAATCAGCCCCAGCATTTT; cdr3_aa: CASSLGGLSNQPQHF
d_call: .; clone_size: .; j_call: TRBJ1-5; v_call: TRBV6-1; cdr3_nt: TGTGCCAGCAGAGGTTTTGGGAATCAGCCCCAGCATTTT; cdr3_aa: CASRGFGNQPQHF
d_call: TRBD2; clone_size: once; j_call: TRBJ2-7; v_call: TRBV6-5; cdr3_nt: TGTGCCAGCAGTTACTGGCCTAGCGGGAGGGACGAGCAGTACTTC; cdr3_aa: CASSYWPSGRDEQYF
d_call: .; clone_size: .; j_call: TRBJ2-5; v_call: TRBV7-6; cdr3_nt: TGTGCCAGCAGCTTAGCCCTGGCGGTATCGAGCGGACAAGAGACCCAGTACTTC; cdr3_aa: CASSLALAVSSGQETQYF
d_call: TRBD2; clone_size: .; j_call: TRBJ2-1; v_call: TRBV5-1; cdr3_nt: TGCGCCAGCTCTTGGCCTCGCGGGGGGAGCTCCTACAATGAGCAGTTCTTC; cdr3_aa: CASSWPRGGSSYNEQFF
d_call: TRBD1; clone_size: .; j_call: TRBJ2-2; v_call: TRBV12-5; cdr3_nt: TGTGCTAGTGGCCCCGGGACAGGGGGCACCGGGGAGCTGTTTTTT; cdr3_aa: CASGPGTGGTGELFF
d_call: TRBD2; clone_size: .; j_call: TRBJ2-7; v_call: TRBV5-6; cdr3_nt: TGTGCCAGCAGCGGGGGACTAGCGGATTACGAGCAGTACTTC; cdr3_aa: CASSGGLADYEQYF
d_call: TRBD2; clone_size: once; j_call: TRBJ2-1; v_call: TRBV9; cdr3_nt: TGTGCCAGCAGCGCCCGGGGGAGGGGGCAGTTCTTC; cdr3_aa: CASSARGRGQFF
d_call: .; clone_size: .; j_call: TRBJ2-7; v_call: TRBV9; cdr3_nt: TGTGCCAGCAGCCCGTCCATCTACGAGCAGTACTTC; cdr3_aa: CASSPSIYEQYF